The present T cell receptor (beta chain) was sequenced within a study of radiation and T cells in renal cell carcinoma. Study observations and caveats: From baseline, blood top tumor clonotypes peaked at 2 weeks post-radiation.

Concerning this clone: The antigen is not known.

CDR1 is MNHEY and CDR2 is SVGAGI in the germline V gene. V was clipped by 6 bases and J by 4 bases, with 9 bases between them. The CDR3 spans 12 residues. Assay used: immunoSEQ multiplex PCR; TCRdb lists only in-frame clones, some missing. The sample records some 150,000 clones, about 86% being singletons. Sample time point: blood 4 weeks post-SBRT, at nephrectomy. Indicated treatment: 15 Gy SBRT to primary tumor, nephrectomy 4 weeks later. Nephrectomy followed 15 Gy stereotactic body radiation by 4 weeks. The patient's renal cell carcinoma had clear cell pathology. The TCR originated in a woman aged 45-59 years with renal cell carcinoma. V is TRBV6-5 and J is TRBJ2-5, with D unresolved. This specimen consisted of blood, obtained from a patient whose treatment included radiotherapy and nephrectomy. CDR3 coding DNA: TGTGCCAGCAGCCGGGTGCCAGAGACCCAGTACTTC. This encodes CASSRVPETQYF.